The 28 T cell receptor beta chains listed next were all sequenced from one sample in a study of a mutant IDH1 vaccine in newly diagnosed glioma. The data were produced by immunoSEQ multiplex PCR, yet TCRdb's version contains in-frame clones alone and is incomplete. The sample consists of under 50,000 clones, 85% to 95% of them appearing once. The time point: week 23, last vaccination. Vaccine doses each comprised 300 ug of mutant IDH1 20-mer peptide, with topical imiquimod. Antigens of these TCRs are unknown. The sequencing used PBMCs, collected from a glioma patient whose treatment included an IDH1 peptide vaccine. These receptors originate from a man aged 50 to 60 with glioma.

This rearrangement joins TRBV30 to TRBJ1-2; D gene ambiguous. The CDR3 sequence is 13 residues long. The ends were cut back, 3 bases at V and 4 bases at J, with 12 bases in the middle. Germline CDR1 and CDR2: GTSNPN and SVGIG (reference sequence). The CDR3 spells CAWRSIASYGYTF. In DNA, the CDR3 is TGTGCCTGGAGAAGCATAGCGAGCTATGGCTACACCTTC.

The chain uses TRBV7-9 and TRBJ2-7; the D gene is possibly TRBD1 (6 bases). Trimming removed 2 bases at V and 2 bases at J, with 13 bases between. Per the germline V gene, CDR1 is SEHNR and CDR2 is FQNEAQ (reference sequence). The CDR3 spans 15 residues. The CDR3 protein is CASSLTDRPTYEQYF. As DNA, the CDR3 is TGTGCCAGCAGCTTAACCGACAGGCCTACCTACGAGCAGTACTTC.

In its sample, this clone was seen a few times. This chain uses TRBV9 with TRBJ2-3, with 12 bases that match TRBD2. CDR1 and CDR2 from the germline V gene are SGDLS and YYNGEE. The CDR3 covers 16 residues. Trimming cost V 3 bases and J 5 bases; bases outside gene matches: 7. CDR3 region: CASSGRLAGDRDTQYF. In DNA, the CDR3 is TGTGCCAGCAGCGGGCGACTAGCGGGAGATAGAGATACGCAGTATTTT.

V is TRBV14 and J is TRBJ2-1; 7 nucleotides align to TRBD1. After removal of 4 bases from V and 3 bases from J, the junction contained 3 bases not matched to a gene. The CDR3 runs 14 residues. CDR1 is SGHDN and CDR2 is FVKESK in the germline V gene. CDR3 coding DNA: TGTGCCAGCAGCCGAGGGACAGTCTACAATGAGCAGTTCTTC. As protein: CASSRGTVYNEQFF.

The rearrangement links TRBV6-1 to TRBJ1-5; D unclear. CDR3 length: 14 amino acids. The ends were cut back, 2 bases at V and 3 bases at J, with 8 bases in the middle. The germline gives CDR1 MNHNS, CDR2 SASEGT. DNA of the CDR3: TGTGCCAGCAGTGAACTAACAGTCAATCAGCCCCAGCATTTT. Residues: CASSELTVNQPQHF.

J is TRBJ1-2 and V is TRBV6-5, with 8 bases matching TRBD1. Germline V gene lookup returns CDR1 MNHEY and CDR2 SVGAGI. V shed 4 bases, J shed 8 bases, and the junction held 3 bases outside the gene matches. The CDR3 covers 12 residues. In DNA form, the CDR3 reads TGTGCCAGCAGTTCAGGGGGCGAAGGCTACACCTTC. It specifies CASSSGGEGYTF.

This clone was picked up one time. This sequence joins TRBV5-1 and TRBJ2-7, with D maybe TRBD1 (6 bases). CDR3 size: 14 residues. V was trimmed by 6 bases and J by 5 bases, leaving 18 bases between them. Germline CDR1 reads SGHRS; CDR2 reads YFSETQ. The CDR3 here is CASTGDRRRDEQYF. As DNA, the CDR3 is TGCGCCAGCACCGGAGACAGGCGACGAGACGAGCAGTACTTC.

This clone was seen a handful of times. CDR3 protein: CAWSVQTGNQPQHF. The CDR3, as DNA: TGTGCCTGGAGTGTCCAGACAGGGAATCAGCCCCAGCATTTT. V and J are TRBV30 and TRBJ1-5; TRBD1 matches at 7 bases. V dropped 0 bases and J dropped 4; count of bases not matched to a gene: 3. Germline CDR1 is GTSNPN and CDR2 is SVGIG (reference sequence). CDR3 length: 14 residues.

V gene TRBV30 combines with J gene TRBJ1-1; TRBD1 is a possible D gene (5 bases). Germline V lookup: CDR1 GTSNPN, CDR2 SVGIG (reference sequence). V was shortened by 5 bases and J by 3 bases, with 13 bases between the two germline ends. The CDR3 is made up of 13 amino acids. Written as DNA, the CDR3 is TGTGCCTGGGCGACAGTTTTTGACACTGAAGCTTTCTTT. Protein product: CAWATVFDTEAFF.

J is TRBJ2-3 and V is TRBV7-8; the D gene is possibly TRBD2 (5 bases). V shed 2 bases and J shed 6 bases, with 15 bases lying between them. Germline V gene data show CDR1 as SGHVS and CDR2 as FQNEAQ. This CDR3 comprises 15 residues. CDR3 protein: CASSLSGLRLDTQYF. The CDR3 coding sequence is TGTGCCAGCAGCTTAAGCGGTCTCCGGTTGGATACGCAGTATTTT.

The chain uses TRBV27 and TRBJ2-2; 7 bases line up with TRBD1. Looked up from germline, CDR1 is MNHEY and CDR2 is SMNVEV (reference sequence). The ends lost 4 bases at V and 4 bases at J; junction bases unmatched: 15. The CDR3 has 18 residues. DNA of the CDR3: TGTGCCAGCAGTTCGCTAAGGGCCGGGACAGAAACCACCGGGGAGCTGTTTTTT. Translation gives CASSSLRAGTETTGELFF.

The rearrangement joins TRBV28 to TRBJ2-1, with 15 bases fitting TRBD2. V lost 3 bases to trimming and J lost 7 bases; unmatched junction nucleotides: 7. The length of the CDR3 is 17 residues. Germline loops: CDR1 MDHEN, CDR2 SYDVKM. CDR3 in DNA: TGTGCCAGCAGTTTGACGGGACTAGCGGGGGGCGGGAATGAGCAGTTCTTC. Its translation: CASSLTGLAGGGNEQFF.

CDR3 nucleotide sequence: TGCGCCAGCAGCCCCTCGGGGAGCAATCAGCCCCAGCATTTT. Translation gives CASSPSGSNQPQHF. The chain couples TRBV5-1 to TRBJ1-5; D is unresolved. Germline CDR1 and CDR2: SGHRS and YFSETQ. Trimming took off 4 bases at V and 1 base at J, with 9 bases between the two ends. The CDR3 is 14 residues long.

V and J are TRBV15 and TRBJ2-1, with TRBD2 as a possible D gene (5 bases). This CDR3 has 15 residues. Germline V gene data show CDR1 as LNHNV and CDR2 as YYDKDF (reference sequence). V was cut by 1 base and J by 4 bases, with 11 bases left in between. The CDR3 is CATSRGGAIYNEQFF. The DNA of the CDR3 is TGTGCCACCAGCAGAGGGGGAGCCATATACAATGAGCAGTTCTTC.

The chain links TRBV6-1 to TRBJ2-3; possibly TRBD2 for D (5 bases). This CDR3 contains 13 residues. Trimming stripped 4 bases from V and 9 bases from J, with 14 bases between. Germline V gene data show CDR1 as MNHNS and CDR2 as SASEGT. Written as DNA, the CDR3 is TGTGCCAGCAGTGTCGGTCACGGGAACACGCAGTATTTT. Translating it yields CASSVGHGNTQYF.

The chain recombines TRBV19 with TRBJ2-2; unclear D gene. V lost 7 bases, J lost 4 bases, and 10 bases lay in between. Germline V lookup: CDR1 LNHDA, CDR2 SQIVND (reference sequence). The CDR3 sequence is 13 residues long. The CDR3 DNA follows: TGTGCCAGTATAGAGCAATGCACCGGGGAGCTGTTTTTT. Translating gives CASIEQCTGELFF.

The chain combines TRBV5-4 with TRBJ2-2; 13 positions agree with TRBD2. V lost 4 bases and J lost 6; bases outside the gene matches: 6. From germline, CDR1 is SGHNT and CDR2 YYREEE (reference sequence). This CDR3 has 16 residues. In DNA, the CDR3 is TGTGCCAGCAGCCCGATAGGACTAGCGGGAGCCGGGGAGCTGTTTTTT. It yields the protein CASSPIGLAGAGELFF. The full variable domain, completed using reference TRBV5-4 and TRBJ2-2, is ETGVTQSPTHLIKTRGQQVTLRCSSQSGHNTVSWYQQALGQGPQFIFQYYREEENGRGNFPPRFSGLQFPNYSSELNVNALELDDSALYLCASSPIGLAGAGELFFGEGSRLTVL.

The chain recombines TRBV25-1 with TRBJ2-3, with 8 positions matching TRBD1. Germline V gives CDR1 MGHDK, CDR2 SYGVNS. The CDR3 runs 15 residues. The V gene end was trimmed by 1 base and the J gene end by 5 bases; junction bases not matched to a gene: 5. DNA of the CDR3: TGTGCCAGCAGTGAATCCTGGGACAGGCGAGATACGCAGTATTTT. As protein: CASSESWDRRDTQYF.

CDR3 in DNA: TGTGCCAGCAGCCCACCCTCAGGGAACACTGAAGCTTTCTTT. As protein: CASSPPSGNTEAFF. The V gene is TRBV5-4, the J gene TRBJ1-1; D not resolved. V shed 4 bases and J shed 1 base, with 11 bases lying between them. CDR1 SGHNT and CDR2 YYREEE come from the germline V gene (reference sequence). This CDR3 comprises 14 residues.

CDR3 region: CASSETQDSPLHF. In DNA form, the CDR3 reads TGTGCCAGCAGTGAAACACAGGATTCACCCCTCCACTTT. The V call is TRBV25-1, the J call TRBJ1-6; TRBD1 is a possible D gene (5 bases). Trimming removed 2 bases from V and 8 bases from J, with 7 bases in between. This CDR3 is built from 13 residues. Germline CDR1 and CDR2: MGHDK and SYGVNS.

The chain links TRBV28 to TRBJ1-1; D ambiguous. The V gene lost 9 bases and the J gene lost 0 bases, with 5 bases spanning the gap. Germline lookup yields CDR1 MDHEN and CDR2 SYDVKM. This CDR3 spans 11 amino acids. CDR3 loop: CASYMNTEAFF. CDR3 coding DNA: TGTGCCAGTTATATGAACACTGAAGCTTTCTTT.

J is TRBJ1-1 and V is TRBV2, with no clear D. CDR3 length: 13 amino acids. The V gene's germline CDR1 is SNHLY and CDR2 FYNNEI. V shed 3 bases and J shed 1 base, with 6 bases lying between them. The CDR3 DNA sequence: TGTGCCAGCAGTGATGGGAGGAACACTGAAGCTTTCTTT. Its translation is CASSDGRNTEAFF.

The rearrangement joins TRBV19 to TRBJ1-1; D not certain. The CDR3 has 16 amino acids. Germline values: CDR1 LNHDA, CDR2 SQIVND (reference sequence). V was clipped by 3 bases and J by 2 bases, with 16 bases between them. The CDR3: CASSMPGSAANTEAFF. CDR3 nucleotides: TGTGCCAGTAGTATGCCAGGATCCGCCGCCAACACTGAAGCTTTCTTT. Full variable domain (missing parts from reference TRBV19 and TRBJ1-1): DGGITQSPKYLFRKEGQNVTLSCEQNLNHDAMYWYRQDPGQGLRLIYYSQIVNDFQKGDIAEGYSVSREKKESFPLTVTSAQKNPTAFYLCASSMPGSAANTEAFFGQGTRLTVV.

CDR3 residues: CASSLEGQGSSYNSPLHF. The CDR3 coding sequence is TGTGCCAGCAGCTTAGAGGGACAGGGGAGCTCCTATAATTCACCCCTCCACTTT. This sequence joins TRBV7-8 and TRBJ1-6, with TRBD1 identical over 10 bases. The length of the CDR3 is 18 residues. Per the germline V gene, CDR1 is SGHVS and CDR2 is FQNEAQ. The trim removed 1 base at V and 0 bases at J, leaving 3 bases unmatched.

The V gene is TRBV4-1, the J gene TRBJ2-7; 7 bases line up with TRBD1. CDR1 and CDR2 from the germline V gene are MGHRA and YSYEKL. Trimming cost V 2 bases and J 0 bases; bases outside gene matches: 4. The CDR3 sequence is 15 residues long. The CDR3 loop reads CASSQRGQSSYEQYF. The CDR3 DNA reads TGCGCCAGCAGCCAAAGGGGGCAGAGCTCCTACGAGCAGTACTTC.

This chain uses TRBV2 with TRBJ1-5, with TRBD1 matching 9 bases. The CDR3 extends over 16 amino acids. V gave up 1 base and J gave up 7 bases; unmatched junction bases: 8. CDR1 is SNHLY and CDR2 is FYNNEI in the germline V gene. The CDR3 sequence: CASSEVYRGLYQPQHF. The DNA for the CDR3 is TGTGCCAGCAGTGAAGTTTACAGGGGGCTTTACCAGCCCCAGCATTTT. The complete variable domain, with remaining parts taken from reference TRBV2 and TRBJ1-5, reads EPEVTQTPSHQVTQMGQEVILRCVPISNHLYFYWYRQILGQKVEFLVSFYNNEISEKSEIFDDQFSVERPDGSNFTLKIRSTKLEDSAMYFCASSEVYRGLYQPQHFGDGTRLSIL.

As to this clone: Compared with germline, one end of the junction differs, possibly owing to a read error. This rearrangement joins TRBV29-1 to TRBJ1-2, with 7 bases matching TRBD1. Germline V lookup: CDR1 SQVTM, CDR2 ANQGSEA. CDR3 length: 15 residues. The CDR3 DNA reads as TGCAGCGTGGAAGAAAAGGGGGCCCTTTTCTATGGCTACACCTTC. Its translation is CSVEEKGALFYGYTF.

V usage is TRBV4-1 and J usage is TRBJ1-1, with 9 bases lining up with TRBD1. The germline V gene encodes CDR1 MGHRA and CDR2 YSYEKL. Trimming took 1 base from V and 11 from J; bases not matched to a gene: 8. The CDR3 length is 14 residues. The CDR3 sequence: CASSQGQGERVAFF. DNA of the CDR3: TGCGCCAGCAGCCAAGGACAGGGGGAAAGAGTGGCTTTCTTT.